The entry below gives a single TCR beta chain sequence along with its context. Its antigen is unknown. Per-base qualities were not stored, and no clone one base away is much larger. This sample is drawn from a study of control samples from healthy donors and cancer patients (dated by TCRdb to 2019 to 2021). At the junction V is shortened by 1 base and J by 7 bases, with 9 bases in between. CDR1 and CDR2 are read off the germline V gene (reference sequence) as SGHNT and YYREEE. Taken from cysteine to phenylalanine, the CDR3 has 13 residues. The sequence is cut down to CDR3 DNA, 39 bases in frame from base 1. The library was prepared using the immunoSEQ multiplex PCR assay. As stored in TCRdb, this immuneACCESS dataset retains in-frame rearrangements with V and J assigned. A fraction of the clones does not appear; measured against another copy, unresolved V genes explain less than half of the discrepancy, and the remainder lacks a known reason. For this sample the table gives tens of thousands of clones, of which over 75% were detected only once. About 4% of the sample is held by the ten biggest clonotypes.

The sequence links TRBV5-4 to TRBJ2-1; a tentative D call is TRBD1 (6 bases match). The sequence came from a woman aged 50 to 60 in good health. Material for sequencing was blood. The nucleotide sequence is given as TGTGCCAGCAGCTTGCAGGGGCGGAATGAGCAGTTCTTC. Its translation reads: CASSLQGRNEQFF.